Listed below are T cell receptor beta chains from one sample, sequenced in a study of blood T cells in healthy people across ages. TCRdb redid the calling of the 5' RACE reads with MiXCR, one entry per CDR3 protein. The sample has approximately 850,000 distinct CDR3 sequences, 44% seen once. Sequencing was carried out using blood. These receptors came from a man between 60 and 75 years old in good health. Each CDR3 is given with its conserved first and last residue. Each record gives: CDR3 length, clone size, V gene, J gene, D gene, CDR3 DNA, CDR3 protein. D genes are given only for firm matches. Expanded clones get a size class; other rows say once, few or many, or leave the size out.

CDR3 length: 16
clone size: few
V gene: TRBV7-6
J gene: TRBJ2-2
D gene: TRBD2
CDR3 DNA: TGTGCCAGCAGTCTCACGGGACTAGCGGGGACCGGGGAGCTGTTTTTT
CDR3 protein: CASSLTGLAGTGELFF

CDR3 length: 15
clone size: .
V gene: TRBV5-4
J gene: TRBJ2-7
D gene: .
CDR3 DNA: TGTGCCAGCAGCTCCCGGGACGGGTTCTACAATGAGCAGTACTTC
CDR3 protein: CASSSRDGFYNEQYF

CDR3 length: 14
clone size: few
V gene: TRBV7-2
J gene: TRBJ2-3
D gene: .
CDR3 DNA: TGTGCCAGTACAGGGTTGCGAGTTTCCGATACGCAGTATTTT
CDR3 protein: CASTGLRVSDTQYF

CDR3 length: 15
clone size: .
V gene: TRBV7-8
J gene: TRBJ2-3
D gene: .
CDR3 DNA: TGTGCCAGCAGCTTAGAGTCAGTCTACACAGATACGCAGTATTTT
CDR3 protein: CASSLESVYTDTQYF

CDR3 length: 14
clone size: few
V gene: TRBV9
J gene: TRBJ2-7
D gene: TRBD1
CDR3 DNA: TGTGCCAGCAGCGCCTGGGACAGGGGCTACGAGCAGTACTTC
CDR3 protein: CASSAWDRGYEQYF

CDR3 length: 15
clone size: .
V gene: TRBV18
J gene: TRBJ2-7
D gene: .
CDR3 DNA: TGTGCCAGCTCACCAAGAGACACGAGATCCTACGAGCAGTACTTC
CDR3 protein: CASSPRDTRSYEQYF

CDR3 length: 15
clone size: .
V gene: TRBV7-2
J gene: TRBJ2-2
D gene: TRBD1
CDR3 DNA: TGTGCCAGCAGCTCGGGACAGGGGATCCCCGGGGAGCTGTTTTTT
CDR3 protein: CASSSGQGIPGELFF

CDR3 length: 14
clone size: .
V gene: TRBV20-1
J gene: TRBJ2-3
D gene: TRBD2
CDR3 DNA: TGCAGTGCTGCTAGCGGGGCTAGCATAGATACGCAGTATTTT
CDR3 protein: CSAASGASIDTQYF

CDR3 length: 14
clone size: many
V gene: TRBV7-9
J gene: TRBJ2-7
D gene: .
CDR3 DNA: TGTGCCAGCAGCTTACATACAGGGTTACGTGAGCAGTACTTC
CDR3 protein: CASSLHTGLREQYF

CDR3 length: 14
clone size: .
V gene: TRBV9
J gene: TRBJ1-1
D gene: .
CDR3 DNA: TGTGCCAGCAGCGTAAGTGAGGGGGGCACTGAAGCTTTCTTT
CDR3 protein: CASSVSEGGTEAFF

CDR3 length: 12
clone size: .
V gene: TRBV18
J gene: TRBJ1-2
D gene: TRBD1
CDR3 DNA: TGTGCCAGCTCACTGGACAGGGAAGGCTACACCTTC
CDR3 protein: CASSLDREGYTF

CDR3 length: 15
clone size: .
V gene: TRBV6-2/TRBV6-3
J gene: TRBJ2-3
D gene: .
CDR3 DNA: TGTGCCAGCAGTAATGACCAATTTCGCACAGATACGCAGTATTTT
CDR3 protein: CASSNDQFRTDTQYF

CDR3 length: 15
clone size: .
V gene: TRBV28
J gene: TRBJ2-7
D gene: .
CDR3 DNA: TGTGCCAGCACCCCTTTGGGGACAAATTCCTACGAGCAGTACTTC
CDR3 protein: CASTPLGTNSYEQYF

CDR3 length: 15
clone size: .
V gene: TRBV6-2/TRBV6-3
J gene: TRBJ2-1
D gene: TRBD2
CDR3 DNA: TGTGCCAGCAGTTACAATAGCGGGGGCTACAATGAGCAGTTCTTC
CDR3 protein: CASSYNSGGYNEQFF

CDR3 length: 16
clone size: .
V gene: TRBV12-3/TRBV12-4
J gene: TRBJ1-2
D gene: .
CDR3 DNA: TGTGCCAGCAGTTTATCGGGCAGGGAAGTTAACTATGGCTACACCTTC
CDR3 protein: CASSLSGREVNYGYTF

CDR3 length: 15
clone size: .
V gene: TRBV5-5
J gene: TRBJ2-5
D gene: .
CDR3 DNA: TGTGCCAGCAGTTCCGCCGGCCGGTACCAAGAGACCCAGTACTTC
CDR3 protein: CASSSAGRYQETQYF

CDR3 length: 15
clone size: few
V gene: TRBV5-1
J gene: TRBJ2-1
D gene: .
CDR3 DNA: TGCGCCAGCAGGGGAGGGACAGTCCCGTACAATGAGCAGTTCTTC
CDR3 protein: CASRGGTVPYNEQFF

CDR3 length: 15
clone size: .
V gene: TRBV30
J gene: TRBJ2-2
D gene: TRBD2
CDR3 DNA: TGTGCCTGGAGCAGACTAGCGGCAAACACCGGGGAGCTGTTTTTT
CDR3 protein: CAWSRLAANTGELFF

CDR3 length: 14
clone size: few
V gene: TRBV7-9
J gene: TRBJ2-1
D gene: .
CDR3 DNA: TGTGCCAGCAGTTCAGCCCAAGGCGGGAATGAGCAGTTCTTC
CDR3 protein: CASSSAQGGNEQFF

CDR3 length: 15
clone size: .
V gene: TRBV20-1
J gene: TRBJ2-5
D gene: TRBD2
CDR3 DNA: TGCAGTGCTAGAGATCCACTAGCGGGAGCTGAGACCCAGTACTTC
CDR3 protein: CSARDPLAGAETQYF

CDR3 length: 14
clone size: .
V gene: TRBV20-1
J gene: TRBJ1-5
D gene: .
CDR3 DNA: TGCAGTGCTTCGACGCAGGGTGGGAATCAGCCCCAGCATTTT
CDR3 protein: CSASTQGGNQPQHF

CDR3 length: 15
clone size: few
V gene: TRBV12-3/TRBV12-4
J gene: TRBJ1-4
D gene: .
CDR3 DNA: TGTGCCAGCAGTTCCACAGGGTTCCGCCCGGAAAAACTGTTTTTT
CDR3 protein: CASSSTGFRPEKLFF

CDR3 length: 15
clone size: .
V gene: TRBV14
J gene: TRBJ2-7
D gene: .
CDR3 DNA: TGTGCCAGCAGCCCATTTGGGCCAGGATCCTACGAGCAGTACTTC
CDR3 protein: CASSPFGPGSYEQYF

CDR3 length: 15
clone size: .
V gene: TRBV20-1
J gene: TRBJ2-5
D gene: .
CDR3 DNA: TGCAGTGCTAGAGATCTAAGACGACCGAGGGAGACCCAGTACTTC
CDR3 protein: CSARDLRRPRETQYF

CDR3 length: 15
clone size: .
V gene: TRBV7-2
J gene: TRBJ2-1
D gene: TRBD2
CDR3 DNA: TGTGCCAGCAGCTTCGGGAGGGAAAAACAAGAGACCCAGTTCTTC
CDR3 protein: CASSFGREKQETQFF

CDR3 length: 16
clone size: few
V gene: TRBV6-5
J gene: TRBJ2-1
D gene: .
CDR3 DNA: TGTGCCAGCAGTTACGAAGGAGGCGTTGGGGGCAATGAGCAGTTCTTC
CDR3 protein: CASSYEGGVGGNEQFF

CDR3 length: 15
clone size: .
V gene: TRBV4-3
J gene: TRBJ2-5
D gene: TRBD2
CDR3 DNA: TGCGCCAGCAGCCACAGCGGGGCCCCCGGTGAGACCCAGTACTTC
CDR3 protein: CASSHSGAPGETQYF

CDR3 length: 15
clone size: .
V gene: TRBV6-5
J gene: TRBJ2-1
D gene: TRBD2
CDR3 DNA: TGTGCCAGCATACCCGAGGGCGGGGGAAACAATGAGCAGTTCTTC
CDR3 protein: CASIPEGGGNNEQFF

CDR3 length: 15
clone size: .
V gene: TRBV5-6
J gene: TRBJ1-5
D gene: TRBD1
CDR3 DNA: TGTGCCAGCAGCTTGCCGGACAGGGGGCTTCAGCCCCAGCATTTT
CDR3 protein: CASSLPDRGLQPQHF

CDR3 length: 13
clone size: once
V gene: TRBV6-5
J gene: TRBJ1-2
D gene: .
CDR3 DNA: TGTGCCAGCAGTCCCCTCCAGAACTCTGGCTACACCTTC
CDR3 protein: CASSPLQNSGYTF

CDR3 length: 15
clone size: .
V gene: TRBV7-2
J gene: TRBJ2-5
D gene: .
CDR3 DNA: TGTGCCAGCAGCTTAAACAGGGATCTTTCAGAGACCCAGTACTTC
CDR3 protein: CASSLNRDLSETQYF

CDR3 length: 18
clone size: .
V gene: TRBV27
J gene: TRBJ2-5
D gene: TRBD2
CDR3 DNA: TGTGCCAGCAGTCCGAGACTAGCGGGGGGGCAAAGAAAAGAGACCCAGTACTTC
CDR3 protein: CASSPRLAGGQRKETQYF

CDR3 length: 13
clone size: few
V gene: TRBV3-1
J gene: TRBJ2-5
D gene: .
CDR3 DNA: TGTGCCAGCAGCCCATACTCCAAAGAGACCCAGTACTTC
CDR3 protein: CASSPYSKETQYF

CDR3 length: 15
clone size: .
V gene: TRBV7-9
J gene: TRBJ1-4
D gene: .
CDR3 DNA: TGTGCCAGCGGCTTGAAGGGACTTCGAGATGAAAAACTGTTTTTT
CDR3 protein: CASGLKGLRDEKLFF

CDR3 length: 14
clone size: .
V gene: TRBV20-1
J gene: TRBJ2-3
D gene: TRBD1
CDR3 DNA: TGCAGTGCCCCGGACAGGGTTAGCACAGATACGCAGTATTTT
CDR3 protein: CSAPDRVSTDTQYF

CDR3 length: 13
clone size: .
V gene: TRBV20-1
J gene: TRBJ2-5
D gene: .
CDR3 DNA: TGCAGTGCTAGCCGACAGGTCCAAGAGACCCAGTACTTC
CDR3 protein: CSASRQVQETQYF

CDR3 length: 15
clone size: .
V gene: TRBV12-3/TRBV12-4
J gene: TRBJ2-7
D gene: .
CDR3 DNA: TGTGCCAGCAGTTTACCGGGGCCGAGCGCCTACGAGCAGTACTTC
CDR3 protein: CASSLPGPSAYEQYF

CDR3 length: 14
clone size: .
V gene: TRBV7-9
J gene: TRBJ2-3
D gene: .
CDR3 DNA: TGTGCCAGCAGCGGCCGCCCCTACCCAGATACGCAGTATTTT
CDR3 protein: CASSGRPYPDTQYF

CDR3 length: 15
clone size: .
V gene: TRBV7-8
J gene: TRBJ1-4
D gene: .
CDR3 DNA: TGTGCCAGCAGCTTAGCGGCAGGGCCCCCAGTGGAACTGTTTTTT
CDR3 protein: CASSLAAGPPVELFF

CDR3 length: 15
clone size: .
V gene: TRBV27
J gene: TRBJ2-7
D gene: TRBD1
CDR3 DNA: TGTGCCAGCAGTTTTTTGGGACAGGCCCACTACGGGCAGTACTTC
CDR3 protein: CASSFLGQAHYGQYF

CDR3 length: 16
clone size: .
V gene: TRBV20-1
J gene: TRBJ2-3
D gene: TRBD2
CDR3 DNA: TGCAGTGCTCCGGGGGGCCCTAGCGGGGACACAGATACGCAGTATTTT
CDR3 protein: CSAPGGPSGDTDTQYF

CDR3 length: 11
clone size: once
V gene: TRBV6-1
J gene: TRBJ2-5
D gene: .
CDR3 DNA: TGTGCCAGCGGACAATACGAGACCCAGTACTTC
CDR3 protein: CASGQYETQYF

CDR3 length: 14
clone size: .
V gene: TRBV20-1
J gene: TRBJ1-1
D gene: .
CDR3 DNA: TGCAGTGCTAGAGCCAACAATGTGAACACTGAAGCTTTCTTT
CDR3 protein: CSARANNVNTEAFF

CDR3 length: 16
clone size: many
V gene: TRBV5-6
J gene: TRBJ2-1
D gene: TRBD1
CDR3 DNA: TGTGCCAGCAGCTTGGAGCGAGGGGACAGCCACAATGAGCAGTTCTTC
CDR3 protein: CASSLERGDSHNEQFF

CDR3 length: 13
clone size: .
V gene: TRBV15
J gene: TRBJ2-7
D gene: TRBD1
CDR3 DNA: TGTGCCACCTCAAATGACAGGGCATACGAGCAGTACTTC
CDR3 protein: CATSNDRAYEQYF

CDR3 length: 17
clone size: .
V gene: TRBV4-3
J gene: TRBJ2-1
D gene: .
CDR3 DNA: TGCGCCAGCGGCCAAGAGCGGTCCCGAATCTCCTACAATGAGCAGTTCTTC
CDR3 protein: CASGQERSRISYNEQFF

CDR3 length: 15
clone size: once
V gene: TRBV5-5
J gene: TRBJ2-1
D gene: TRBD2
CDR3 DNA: TGTGCCAGCAGCTTCGGAGCGGGGGGGCAAGGTGAGCAGTTCTTC
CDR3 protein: CASSFGAGGQGEQFF

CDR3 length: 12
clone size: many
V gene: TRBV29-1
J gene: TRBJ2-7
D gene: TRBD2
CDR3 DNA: TGCAGCGTTACTAGCGGGGGCTACGAGCAGTACTTC
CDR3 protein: CSVTSGGYEQYF

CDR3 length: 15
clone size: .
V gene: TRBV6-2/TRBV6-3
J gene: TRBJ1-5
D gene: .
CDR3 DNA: TGTGCCAGCAGTAGGGCCGGGACAAGCAATCAGCCCCAGCATTTT
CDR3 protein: CASSRAGTSNQPQHF

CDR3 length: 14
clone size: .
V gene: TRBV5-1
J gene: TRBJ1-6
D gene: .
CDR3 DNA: TGCGCCAGCCGATCAGGGCTTCTTCCTTCACCCCTCCACTTT
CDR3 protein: CASRSGLLPSPLHF

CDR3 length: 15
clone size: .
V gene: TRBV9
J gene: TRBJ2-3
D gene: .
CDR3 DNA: TGTGCCAGCAGCGCCTCCAAAGGGAGTCCCAATACGCAGTATTTT
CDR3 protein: CASSASKGSPNTQYF

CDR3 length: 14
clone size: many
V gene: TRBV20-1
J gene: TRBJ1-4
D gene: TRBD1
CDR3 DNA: TGCAGTGCTAGAGGACAGGGGGCAAATGAAAAACTGTTTTTT
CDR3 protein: CSARGQGANEKLFF